The entry that follows covers one T cell receptor (beta chain) sequence. The data derive from a study of T cell responses to AZD1222 COVID-19 vaccine. Trimming removed 5 bases from V and 1 base from J, with 5 bases in between. The length of the CDR3 is 12 residues. Germline V CDR1 and CDR2: ENHRY, SYGVKD. Profiling relied on immunoSEQ multiplex PCR, and the TCRdb table lists in-frame clones only, not all of them. The repertoire has about 120,000 clones, 80% to 95% of them found once; the top ten carry approximately 8%. The sample was peripheral blood, taken 28 days after the second AZD1222 dose. The rearrangement uses TRBV10-3 and TRBJ1-1; no clear D gene. This sequence was found in an adult who received the AZD1222 COVID-19 vaccine. The CDR3 here is CAISSRNTEAFF. The CDR3 nucleotides are TGTGCCATCAGTTCCAGGAACACTGAAGCTTTCTTT.